This T cell receptor (beta chain) was recovered during a study of cytotoxic CD8 clonotypes in ibrutinib-treated CLL. Overall study: Timing of response sample collection was a median about twelve months after treatment start, with a range of 6 to 36. Regarding the study as a whole: Higher clonality was seen at ibrutinib response and a return toward baseline at progression. Public clonotypes, found uncommonly, either contracted or stayed stable on treatment.

The V and J ends lost 0 bases and 0 bases respectively, with 10 bases between them. The germline gives CDR1 SGHTS, CDR2 YDEGEE. CDR3 length: 15 residues. Produced via immunoSEQ multiplex PCR; TCRdb's table is partial and in-frame only. The sample lists approximately 80,000 clones; 86% were seen once. On this clone itself: Its antigen is currently unknown.

The genes are TRBV5-8 and TRBJ2-7; D unresolved. This material consisted of PBMCs, taken before ibrutinib treatment. This TCR derives from a human donor with chronic lymphocytic leukemia. The CDR3 DNA follows: TGTGCCAGCAGCTTGGATGGCAGGAGCTCCTACGAGCAGTACTTC. The encoded protein is CASSLDGRSSYEQYF.